Presented here are 27 T cell receptor beta chains from one specimen sequenced in a study of blood T cell repertoires in COVID-19. The repertoire was sequenced with immunoSEQ multiplex PCR; TCRdb's copy has only in-frame clones and lacks some. The sample includes tens of thousands of clones, roughly 85% of them seen just once. Sequenced input: peripheral blood. The receptors derive from a human donor in a cohort sampled during active COVID-19.

The chain couples TRBV12-5 to TRBJ1-1, with TRBD1 identical over 7 bases. Trimming cost V 5 bases and J 1 base; bases outside gene matches: 7. The germline V gene encodes CDR1 LGHNT and CDR2 FRNRAP. The CDR3 covers 15 residues. CDR3 coding DNA: TGTGCTAGTGGTAACAGGGGACGGCCGAACACTGAAGCTTTCTTT. This codes for CASGNRGRPNTEAFF. The whole variable domain, remainder taken from reference TRBV12-5 and TRBJ1-1, is DARVTQTPRHKVTEMGQEVTMRCQPILGHNTVFWYRQTMMQGLELLAYFRNRAPLDDSGMPKDRFSAEMPDATLATLKIQPSEPRDSAVYFCASGNRGRPNTEAFFGQGTRLTVV.

The chain joins TRBV6-5 to TRBJ2-7; D not resolved. The germline V gene has CDR1 MNHEY and CDR2 SVGAGI. This CDR3 has 14 amino acids. V was clipped by 5 bases and J by 5 bases, with 16 bases between them. CDR3 loop: CASSPGGRANEQYF. The CDR3 DNA reads TGTGCCAGCAGTCCCGGCGGTCGTGCGAACGAGCAGTACTTC.

The chain has TRBV14 and TRBJ2-7, with D tentatively TRBD1 (6 bases). Trimming took 5 bases from V and 6 from J, leaving 14 bases between them. Looked up from germline, CDR1 is SGHDN and CDR2 is FVKESK. The CDR3 is made up of 13 amino acids. This CDR3 reads CASSNHRAREQYF. CDR3 DNA sequence: TGTGCCAGCAGCAATCACAGGGCCCGCGAGCAGTACTTC.

The chain has TRBV7-3 and TRBJ2-7; 10 nucleotides match TRBD2. V lost 3 bases to trimming and J lost 2 bases; unmatched junction nucleotides: 19. Germline lookup yields CDR1 SGHTA and CDR2 FQGTGA. The CDR3 is 20 amino acids. The CDR3, as DNA: TGTGCCAGCAGCTTCTACCCGGGACTAGCGCCCCGGAGGACGGCCTACGAGCAGTACTTC. Residues: CASSFYPGLAPRRTAYEQYF.

Written as DNA, the CDR3 is TGCAGTGCTAGTCTTAGCGGGAGGGCGGACAATGAGCAGTTCTTC. This sequence encodes CSASLSGRADNEQFF. This chain joins TRBV20-1 and TRBJ2-1, with TRBD2 identical over 11 bases. Germline-derived CDR1 and CDR2 are DFQATT and SNEGSKA (reference sequence). Losses at the gene ends were 3 bases for V and 5 bases for J; bases not matched to a gene: 6. This CDR3 comprises 15 residues.

This chain connects TRBV7-2 to TRBJ2-1, with 9 bases fitting TRBD2. Per the germline V gene, CDR1 is SGHTA and CDR2 is FQGNSA. Trimming took 7 bases from V and 6 from J; bases not matched to a gene: 13. The CDR3 loop spans 16 amino acids. CDR3 protein: CASTRNLAGEGNEQFF. CDR3 DNA: TGTGCCAGCACCCGGAATTTAGCGGGAGAGGGCAATGAGCAGTTCTTC.

In its sample, this clone was seen once. The chain joins TRBV5-1 to TRBJ2-2; TRBD1 matches at 8 bases. Germline values: CDR1 SGHRS, CDR2 YFSETQ. The trim removed 4 bases at V and 2 bases at J, leaving 10 bases unmatched. This CDR3 comprises 17 residues. The CDR3, as DNA: TGCGCCAGCAGCGGGGGAGACAGGGGACAAAACACCGGGGAGCTGTTTTTT. It encodes CASSGGDRGQNTGELFF.

This clone showed up just a few times. This chain links TRBV7-2 with TRBJ1-2, with D perhaps TRBD1 (5 bases). This CDR3 is 15 amino acids long. The germline V gene has CDR1 SGHTA and CDR2 FQGNSA. With 2 bases removed from V and 5 bases from J, the gap between germline ends came to 15 bases. The CDR3 spells CASSLWGGGQYGYTF. The CDR3 coding sequence is TGTGCCAGCAGCTTATGGGGCGGGGGTCAATATGGCTACACCTTC.

The chain uses TRBV28 and TRBJ2-7; maybe TRBD2 (6 bases). The CDR3 extends over 16 amino acids. Germline CDR1 reads MDHEN; CDR2 reads SYDVKM. Trimming cost V 7 bases and J 7 bases, with 26 bases left between them. The CDR3 loop is CASTVGGGAPRREQYF. In DNA form, the CDR3 reads TGTGCCAGCACCGTGGGGGGTGGGGCGCCGAGGAGGGAGCAGTACTTC.

The V call is TRBV5-8, the J call TRBJ1-5; 10 positions match TRBD1. Germline V gene sequence: CDR1 SGHTS, CDR2 YDEGEE. J was trimmed by 4 bases and V by 6 bases; bases with no gene match: 7. The length of the CDR3 is 15 residues. In nucleotides, the CDR3 is TGTGCCAGCAATCCGGGACAGGGGATTAATCAGCCCCAGCATTTT. Translation: CASNPGQGINQPQHF. Combining the CDR3 with reference TRBV5-8 and TRBJ1-5 gives the whole variable domain EAGVTQSPTHLIKTRGQQATLRCSPISGHTSVYWYQQALGLGLQFLLWYDEGEERNRGNFPPRFSGRQFPNYSSELNVNALELEDSALYLCASNPGQGINQPQHFGDGTRLSIL.

The rearrangement joins TRBV2 to TRBJ2-7; 10 bases agree with TRBD2. Losses at the gene ends were 6 bases for V and 3 bases for J; bases not matched to a gene: 5. The CDR3 extends over 14 amino acids. Germline-derived CDR1 and CDR2 are SNHLY and FYNNEI. CDR3 in amino acids: CASRIAGGNYEQYF. In DNA, the CDR3 is TGTGCCAGCAGAATAGCGGGAGGCAACTACGAGCAGTACTTC.

The chain links TRBV2 to TRBJ2-2; TRBD1 aligns across 7 bases. Germline CDR1 reads SNHLY; CDR2 reads FYNNEI. Losses at the gene ends were 7 bases for V and 2 bases for J; bases not matched to a gene: 7. The CDR3 extends over 15 amino acids. In DNA form, the CDR3 reads TGTGCCAGCACTAGGGACAGTATTAACACCGGGGAGCTGTTTTTT. Its translation is CASTRDSINTGELFF.

This chain uses TRBV6-5 with TRBJ2-3, with a weak D call TRBD1 (5 bases). The germline gives CDR1 MNHEY, CDR2 SVGAGI. The V end was cut by 5 bases, the J end by 1 base, with 13 bases between. The CDR3 consists of 15 residues. For the CDR3, the DNA is TGTGCCAGCAGTCTCCGACAGTCCCGCACAGATACGCAGTATTTT. Protein product: CASSLRQSRTDTQYF.

The V and J genes are TRBV5-1 and TRBJ1-2; 8 positions agree with TRBD1. V gave up 4 bases and J gave up 1 base; unmatched junction bases: 6. CDR1 and CDR2 from the germline V gene are SGHRS and YFSETQ. The CDR3 is 15 residues long. The CDR3 loop is CASSRSTGDNYGYTF. In nucleotides, the CDR3 is TGCGCCAGCAGCCGTTCGACAGGGGATAACTATGGCTACACCTTC.

The chain combines TRBV6-6 with TRBJ2-7, with D maybe TRBD1 (6 bases). Trimming pared 2 bases from V and 4 bases from J, leaving 12 bases between. The CDR3 consists of 14 residues. CDR1 is MNHNY and CDR2 is SVGAGI in the germline V gene (reference sequence). The CDR3, as DNA: TGTGCCAGCAGTTACGGGGGCGGAGGATACGAGCAGTACTTC. Its translation is CASSYGGGGYEQYF.

The chain is built from TRBV7-2 and TRBJ1-2; D unclear. The CDR3 runs 13 residues. Germline V gene lookup returns CDR1 SGHTA and CDR2 FQGNSA. The germline V and J ends were trimmed by 1 base and 12 bases, with 15 bases remaining between them. The CDR3 sequence: CASSLDYRGGNTF. DNA of the CDR3: TGTGCCAGCAGCTTAGATTATCGGGGAGGAAACACCTTC.

The chain couples TRBV2 to TRBJ2-7, with TRBD1 matching over 8 bases. This CDR3 has 14 residues. Germline V gene data show CDR1 as SNHLY and CDR2 as FYNNEI. V was pared by 7 bases and J by 3 bases, with 8 bases of the junction left unmatched. CDR3 sequence: CASTPIQGVYEQYF. Here the CDR3 DNA reads TGTGCCAGCACGCCCATACAGGGGGTCTACGAGCAGTACTTC. Using reference TRBV2 and TRBJ2-7 for the parts outside the CDR3, the full variable domain is EPEVTQTPSHQVTQMGQEVILRCVPISNHLYFYWYRQILGQKVEFLVSFYNNEISEKSEIFDDQFSVERPDGSNFTLKIRSTKLEDSAMYFCASTPIQGVYEQYFGPGTRLTVT.

The chain has TRBV24-1 and TRBJ2-7; the D gene is possibly TRBD1 (5 bases). V lost 4 bases and J lost 4, with 7 bases in between. This CDR3 comprises 12 residues. CDR1 is KGHDR and CDR2 is SFDVKD in the germline V gene. CDR3 region: CATSDNRYEQYF. As DNA, the CDR3 is TGTGCCACCAGTGACAACAGGTACGAGCAGTACTTC.

This clone has more than one count but fewer than ten. The chain is built from TRBV25-1 and TRBJ1-4; 7 nucleotides agree with TRBD1. Losses at the gene ends were 9 bases for V and 5 bases for J; bases not matched to a gene: 9. This CDR3 is built from 14 residues. Per the germline V gene, CDR1 is MGHDK and CDR2 is SYGVNS. Here the CDR3 DNA reads TGTGCCAGTTCCTCCGGGACAGTGAATGAAAAACTGTTTTTT. Translating it yields CASSSGTVNEKLFF.

The chain links TRBV18 to TRBJ1-4, with D tentatively TRBD1 (6 bases). This CDR3 spans 15 amino acids. The V end lost 2 bases, the J end lost 7 bases, and 14 bases lay between the germline ends. In germline, CDR1 is KGHSH, CDR2 LQKENI. This CDR3 reads CASSPVTEGGEKLFF. As DNA, the CDR3 is TGTGCCAGCTCACCAGTCACCGAAGGGGGTGAAAAACTGTTTTTT.

The chain carries TRBV30 and TRBJ2-7; D possibly corresponds to TRBD2 (6 bases). CDR1 and CDR2 (germline): GTSNPN, SVGIG (reference sequence). This CDR3 is built from 11 residues. The V end was cut by 7 bases, the J end by 5 bases, with 12 bases between. The CDR3 protein is CALSGFHEQYF. CDR3 nucleotide sequence: TGTGCCTTAAGCGGGTTCCACGAGCAGTACTTC.

CDR3 nucleotide sequence: TGTGCCAGCAGCCATCCGACAGGCTACGAGCAGTACTTC. This encodes CASSHPTGYEQYF. The chain has TRBV5-6 and TRBJ2-7, with D possibly TRBD1 on 6 matching bases. The CDR3 runs 13 residues. CDR1 is SGHDT, CDR2 YYEEEE, per germline. V dropped 4 bases and J dropped 3 bases, with 11 bases sitting between them.

The chain combines TRBV15 with TRBJ2-1; tentative D call: TRBD2 (6 bases). Germline loops: CDR1 LNHNV, CDR2 YYDKDF (reference sequence). Trimming removed 5 bases at V and 8 bases at J, with 10 bases between. The length of the CDR3 is 12 residues. CDR3 bases: TGTGCCACCAGCCGGAAGCGGGATGAGCAGTTCTTC. This translates into CATSRKRDEQFF. The variable domain in full, completed from reference TRBV15 and TRBJ2-1, reads DAMVIQNPRYQVTQFGKPVTLSCSQTLNHNVMYWYQQKSSQAPKLLFHYYDKDFNNEADTPDNFQSRRPNTSFCFLDIRSPGLGDTAMYLCATSRKRDEQFFGPGTRLTVL.

The V and J genes are TRBV10-2 and TRBJ1-1, with D perhaps matching TRBD1 (6 bases). Trimming removed 4 bases from V and 0 bases from J, with 12 bases in between. This CDR3 has 15 residues. Germline CDR1 and CDR2: WSHSY and SAAADI. The CDR3 loop is CASSVSGALNTEAFF. The CDR3, as DNA: TGCGCCAGCAGTGTTTCAGGGGCCCTGAACACTGAAGCTTTCTTT.

The chain is built from TRBV4-3 and TRBJ2-3; D not resolved. The CDR3 loop spans 10 amino acids. Germline CDR1 and CDR2: LGHNA and YSLEER. The CDR3 reads CAGDGDTQYF. CDR3 nucleotides: TGCGCGGGCGATGGGGATACGCAGTATTTT.

The chain joins TRBV5-1 to TRBJ1-3; the D is unclear. V was trimmed by 0 bases and J by 4 bases, leaving 8 bases between them. CDR1 SGHRS and CDR2 YFSETQ come from the germline V gene. This CDR3 is 14 amino acids long. The CDR3 reads CASSLDLSGNTIYF. CDR3 sequence (DNA): TGCGCCAGCAGCTTGGACTTGAGCGGAAACACCATATATTTT.

The gene calls are TRBV6-5 and TRBJ1-4; tentative D call: TRBD1 (5 bases). Germline values: CDR1 MNHEY, CDR2 SVGAGI. V was pared by 5 bases and J by 12 bases, with 19 bases between. This CDR3 has 14 residues. CDR3 bases: TGTGCCAGCAGTCCCGGGGGGGACCCGGCGGAACTGTTTTTT. Translation: CASSPGGDPAELFF.